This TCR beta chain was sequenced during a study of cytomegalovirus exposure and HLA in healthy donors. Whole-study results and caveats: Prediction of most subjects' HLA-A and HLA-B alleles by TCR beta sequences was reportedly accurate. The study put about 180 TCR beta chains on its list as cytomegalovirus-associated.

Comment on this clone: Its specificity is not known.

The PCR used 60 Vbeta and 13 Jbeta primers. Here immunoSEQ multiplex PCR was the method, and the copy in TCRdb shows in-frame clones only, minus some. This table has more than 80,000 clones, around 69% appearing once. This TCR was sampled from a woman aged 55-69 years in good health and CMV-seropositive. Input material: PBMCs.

The chain's CDR3 is CATPGEVNEKLFF. For the CDR3, the DNA is TGTGCCACCCCTGGGGAGGTCAATGAAAAACTGTTTTTT. This chain links TRBV6-1 with TRBJ1-4; D is unclear. This CDR3 comprises 13 residues. CDR1 and CDR2 (germline): MNHNS, SASEGT. Deletions cut 10 bases from V and 5 bases from J, with 14 bases between.